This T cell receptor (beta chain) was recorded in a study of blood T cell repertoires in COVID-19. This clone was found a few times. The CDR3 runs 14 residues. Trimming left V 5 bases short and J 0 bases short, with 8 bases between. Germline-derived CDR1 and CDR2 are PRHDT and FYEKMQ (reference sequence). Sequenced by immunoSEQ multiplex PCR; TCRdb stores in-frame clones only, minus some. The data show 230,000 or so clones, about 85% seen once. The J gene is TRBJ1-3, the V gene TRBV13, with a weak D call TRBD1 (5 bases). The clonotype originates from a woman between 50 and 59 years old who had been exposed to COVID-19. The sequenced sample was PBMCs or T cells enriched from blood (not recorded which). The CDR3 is CASSVGGSGNTIYF. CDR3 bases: TGTGCCAGCAGCGTCGGGGGCTCTGGAAACACCATATATTTT. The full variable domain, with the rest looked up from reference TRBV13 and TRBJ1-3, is AAGVIQSPRHLIKEKRETATLKCYPIPRHDTVYWYQQGPGQDPQFLISFYEKMQSDKGSIPDRFSAQQFSDYHSELNMSSLELGDSALYFCASSVGGSGNTIYFGEGSWLTVV.